This T cell receptor beta chain comes out of a study of blood T cell repertoires in COVID-19. CDR1 and CDR2 from the germline V gene are MNHNY and SVGAGI (reference sequence). V gave up 0 bases and J gave up 6 bases; unmatched junction bases: 0. The CDR3 has 13 amino acids. Under the authors' procedure: Reference gene primer amplification gave estimated nucleated cell counts. The repertoire was sequenced with immunoSEQ multiplex PCR; TCRdb's copy has only in-frame clones and lacks some. V, J and clone size are taken as reported in that table, and D and trimming were inferred from the DNA itself. Here the sample spans under 170,000 clones, about 90% being singletons.

The chain employs TRBV6-6 and TRBJ1-1; 8 bases match TRBD1. The sequence was obtained from a woman aged 55-70 years with active or convalescent COVID-19. The sequenced sample was peripheral blood. The CDR3 region has the DNA TGTGCCAGCAGTTACTCGACAGGGGCTGAAGCTTTCTTT. Encoded protein: CASSYSTGAEAFF.